This is a list of T cell receptor beta chains from one sample in a study of patients and donors after allogeneic stem cell transplantation. TCRdb called the RT-PCR reads again in MiXCR, with one record for every CDR3 protein. The sample holds about 76,000 distinct CDR3 sequences, less than 30% seen once. What was sequenced was blood, either unsorted or a sorted T cell fraction (not recorded which). These receptors were taken from a human donor who was either an allogeneic HSCT recipient or a stem cell or donor lymphocyte infusion donor (not recorded which). It is not recorded whose cells these are; they may come from a transplant donor. Both conserved end residues are part of each CDR3. A D gene is named only where the DNA matches it firmly. The size entry is marked missing in some rows and otherwise reads once, few, many or a size class.

.	TRBD1	TRBV2	TRBJ1-1	CASILTGVGAEAFF	TGTGCCAGCATACTTACAGGGGTGGGGGCTGAAGCTTTCTTT
.	.	TRBV5-4	TRBJ1-1	CASRFGGPFMNTEAFF	TGTGCCAGCAGGTTTGGGGGGCCCTTCATGAACACTGAAGCTTTCTTT
.	TRBD1	TRBV4-3	TRBJ2-7	CASSRDRHYEQYF	TGCGCCAGCAGTCGGGACAGACATTACGAGCAGTACTTC
.	TRBD1	TRBV20-1	TRBJ2-3	CSDTDRGLNTQYF	TGCAGTGATACGGACAGGGGGCTGAATACGCAGTATTTT
few	TRBD1	TRBV7-6	TRBJ1-1	CASSVQGGNTEAFF	TGTGCCAGCAGCGTCCAGGGGGGGAACACTGAAGCTTTCTTT
.	.	TRBV12-3/TRBV12-4	TRBJ1-1	CASRPMGTEAFF	TGTGCCAGCAGGCCCATGGGGACTGAAGCTTTCTTT
few	.	TRBV6-5	TRBJ1-3	CATSQYPGQGNTIYF	TGTGCCACAAGCCAATATCCGGGACAAGGAAACACCATATATTTT
.	.	TRBV20-1	TRBJ1-6	CSAKDILGGSPLHF	TGCAGTGCTAAGGACATCCTGGGAGGATCACCCCTCCACTTT
.	.	TRBV5-1	TRBJ1-1	CASSLEVSSLGTEAFF	TGCGCCAGCAGCTTGGAGGTCTCCTCGCTCGGCACTGAAGCTTTCTTT
.	.	TRBV6-6	TRBJ1-5	CASRTGTEYHQPQHF	TGTGCCAGCAGGACCGGGACGGAATATCACCAGCCCCAGCATTTT